This passage covers 22 T cell receptor beta chains from one sample sequenced in a study of response to subunit inactivated influenza vaccine. A single record per CDR3 protein comes from TCRdb applying MiXCR to the RT-PCR reads. The repertoire has about 530,000 distinct CDR3 sequences, approximately 10% of them found once; the top ten carry roughly 10%. The starting material was PBMCs from blood, obtained on the day of vaccination. These receptors were taken from a man aged 45-65 years who received an inactivated influenza vaccine.

This clonotype was picked up many times. The gene calls are TRBV6-1 and TRBJ2-1; maybe TRBD2 (5 bases). Germline lookup yields CDR1 MNHNS and CDR2 SASEGT. The CDR3 contains 17 residues. V was clipped by 6 bases and J by 2 bases, with 20 bases between them. CDR3 sequence reads: CASSMNGGLVTYNEQFF. The CDR3, as DNA: TGTGCCAGCAGCATGAACGGCGGACTTGTTACCTACAATGAGCAGTTCTTC.

The CDR3 nucleotides read TGTGCCATCAGTGAGCGGGCGGCTAGCGGGAGTTACGAGCAGTACTTC. Residues: CAISERAASGSYEQYF. J is TRBJ2-7 and V is TRBV10-3, with TRBD2 matching over 10 bases. Trimming removed 2 bases from V and 4 bases from J; junction bases left unmatched: 8. The germline gives CDR1 ENHRY, CDR2 SYGVKD. The CDR3 has 16 residues.

This clonotype has more than one count but fewer than ten. The V gene is TRBV5-1, the J gene TRBJ2-7, with TRBD1 as a possible D gene (6 bases). Germline assignment: CDR1 SGHRS and CDR2 YFSETQ. The CDR3 covers 15 residues. Trimming stripped 4 bases from V and 5 bases from J, with 19 bases between. The CDR3 sequence: CASSLYRERGNEQYF. CDR3 sequence (DNA): TGCGCCAGCAGCCTCTACAGGGAGAGAGGAAACGAGCAGTACTTC. The full variable domain, completed using reference TRBV5-1 and TRBJ2-7, is KAGVTQTPRYLIKTRGQQVTLSCSPISGHRSVSWYQQTPGQGLQFLFEYFSETQRNKGNFPGRFSGRQFSNSRSEMNVSTLELGDSALYLCASSLYRERGNEQYFGPGTRLTVT.

This clonotype was counted many times. The chain joins TRBV5-1 to TRBJ2-2, with D perhaps matching TRBD2 (5 bases). The V end was cut by 4 bases, the J end by 2 bases, with 9 bases between. Germline CDR1 SGHRS, CDR2 YFSETQ. There are 14 residues in the CDR3. The CDR3 protein is CASSDGDNTGELFF. CDR3 nucleotides: TGCGCCAGCAGCGACGGGGATAACACCGGGGAGCTGTTTTTT.

The J gene is TRBJ2-1, the V gene TRBV4-3, with 7 nucleotides matching TRBD1. J lost 9 bases, V lost 2 bases, and 1 base had no gene match. Germline CDR1 is LGHNA and CDR2 is YSLEER. The CDR3 is 12 amino acids. The CDR3 region is CASSQTGVEQFF. As DNA, the CDR3 is TGCGCCAGCAGCCAAACAGGGGTTGAGCAGTTCTTC.

This clonotype has just a few counts. CDR3 nucleotides: TGTGCCACCAGTGACGGGACAGGGGGCATCTATGGCTACACCTTC. Protein product: CATSDGTGGIYGYTF. This sequence joins TRBV24-1 and TRBJ1-2; 12 bases are shared with TRBD1. Losses at the gene ends were 4 bases for V and 4 bases for J; bases not matched to a gene: 3. The germline gives CDR1 KGHDR, CDR2 SFDVKD. The CDR3 loop spans 15 amino acids.

This clonotype was seen more than once but under ten times. The V call is TRBV7-2, the J call TRBJ2-6; the match to TRBD1 covers 8 bases. The CDR3 extends over 14 amino acids. Germline-derived CDR1 and CDR2 are SGHTA and FQGNSA. The trim removed 11 bases at V and 4 bases at J, leaving 7 bases unmatched. The CDR3 nucleotides are TGTGCCGGAACAGGGGGATCCGGGGCCAACGTCCTGACTTTC. Amino acids: CAGTGGSGANVLTF.

In this sample, this clonotype turned up many times. The chain carries TRBV12-3 or TRBV12-4 and TRBJ2-6; D gene uncertain. V lost 2 bases to trimming and J lost 4 bases, with 3 bases between them. CDR3 length: 13 amino acids. The CDR3 DNA reads as TGTGCCAGCAGTTTAATGGGGGCCAACGTCCTGACTTTC. Translating it yields CASSLMGANVLTF.

V is TRBV5-1 and J is TRBJ2-1; 12 positions agree with TRBD2. Germline V gene data show CDR1 as SGHRS and CDR2 as YFSETQ. This CDR3 spans 16 amino acids. J gave up 9 bases and V 2 bases, and 9 bases lay outside the gene matches. For the CDR3, the DNA is TGCGCCAGCAGCTTTTACGCTAGCGGGAGGGAAGGTGAGCAGTTCTTC. This sequence encodes CASSFYASGREGEQFF. The whole variable domain, filled in from reference TRBV5-1 and TRBJ2-1, reads KAGVTQTPRYLIKTRGQQVTLSCSPISGHRSVSWYQQTPGQGLQFLFEYFSETQRNKGNFPGRFSGRQFSNSRSEMNVSTLELGDSALYLCASSFYASGREGEQFFGPGTRLTVL.

The J gene is TRBJ2-1, the V gene TRBV6-2 or TRBV6-3, with 7 positions matching TRBD2. The CDR3 contains 13 residues. The junction had 6 bases not matched to a gene; V was cut back by 4 bases and J by 9 bases. Germline-derived CDR1 and CDR2 are MNHEY and SVGEGT. The chain's CDR3 is CASSSAGKSEQFF. The CDR3 DNA sequence: TGTGCCAGCAGTTCAGCGGGAAAGAGTGAGCAGTTCTTC.

This clonotype was counted between two and nine times. This chain connects TRBV2 to TRBJ2-2; D not certain. This CDR3 has 10 residues. Germline CDR1 reads SNHLY; CDR2 reads FYNNEI. Trimming stripped 8 bases from V and 6 bases from J, with 4 bases between. CDR3 sequence (DNA): TGTGCCAGCCAGGCCGGGGAGCTGTTTTTT. Translating it yields CASQAGELFF.

The rearrangement links TRBV4-1 to TRBJ2-1; no clear D gene. The CDR3 has 16 amino acids. Between the trimmed V and J ends, which lost 0 bases and 0 bases, there was a span of 9 bases. Germline CDR1 is MGHRA and CDR2 is YSYEKL. Here the CDR3 DNA reads TGCGCCAGCAGCCAAGATTTTTCAAGCTCCTACAATGAGCAGTTCTTC. This gives the protein CASSQDFSSSYNEQFF.

The sample holds a few counts of this clonotype. V gene TRBV29-1 combines with J gene TRBJ2-1; D is possibly TRBD1 (5 bases). The V gene lost 6 bases and the J gene lost 2 bases, with 11 bases spanning the gap. The CDR3 is made up of 13 amino acids. Germline assignment: CDR1 SQVTM and CDR2 ANQGSEA. DNA of the CDR3: TGCAGCGTCCGAGAAGGGGCCTACAATGAGCAGTTCTTC. It specifies CSVREGAYNEQFF.

The J gene is TRBJ2-2, the V gene TRBV18; 7 nucleotides align to TRBD1. From germline, CDR1 is KGHSH and CDR2 LQKENI. This CDR3 has 15 amino acids. V trimming: 2 bases; J trimming: 6 bases; junction bases outside the gene matches: 6. The CDR3 spells CASSPATGIPGELFF. CDR3 coding DNA: TGTGCCAGCTCACCAGCGACAGGGATCCCCGGGGAGCTGTTTTTT.

This sequence joins TRBV27 and TRBJ2-7; 9 bases match TRBD1. CDR3 length equals 13 residues. Germline V gene lookup returns CDR1 MNHEY and CDR2 SMNVEV (reference sequence). CDR3 sequence: CAWGTGHTYEQYF. The CDR3 DNA follows: TGTGCATGGGGGACAGGGCATACCTACGAGCAGTACTTC.

The J gene is TRBJ2-2, the V gene TRBV4-3; D gene uncertain. Germline loops: CDR1 LGHNA, CDR2 YSLEER. Trimming took off 0 bases at V and 6 bases at J, with 23 bases between the two ends. The CDR3 loop spans 19 amino acids. CDR3 region: CASSQETRIQTLRSGELFF. As DNA, the CDR3 is TGCGCCAGCAGCCAAGAAACCCGGATACAAACCCTTAGGTCCGGGGAGCTGTTTTTT.

This clonotype was counted many times. The chain carries TRBV12-3 or TRBV12-4 and TRBJ2-1; D is undetermined. Trimming cost V 6 bases and J 5 bases, with 14 bases left between them. The CDR3 runs to 14 residues. CDR3 sequence reads: CASSLAVSDNEQFF. The CDR3 DNA reads TGTGCCAGCAGCCTTGCGGTGTCGGACAATGAGCAGTTCTTC.

J is TRBJ2-6 and V is TRBV10-3; D is undetermined. Per germline, CDR1 ENHRY and CDR2 SYGVKD. The CDR3 is made up of 15 amino acids. V was clipped by 3 bases and J by 0 bases, with 6 bases between them. CDR3 amino acids: CAISDSTSGANVLTF. In DNA, the CDR3 is TGTGCCATCAGTGATTCGACCTCTGGGGCCAACGTCCTGACTTTC.

This clonotype was picked up a small number of times. The CDR3 DNA reads as TGCGCCAGCAGCCAAGAGCAGACCCCTACCTACGAGCAGTACTTC. This codes for CASSQEQTPTYEQYF. The chain carries TRBV4-1 and TRBJ2-7; D remains ambiguous. V gave up 0 bases and J gave up 2 bases, with 11 bases separating them. CDR1 is MGHRA, CDR2 YSYEKL, per germline. This CDR3 spans 15 amino acids.

This clonotype was observed a few times. The chain joins TRBV12-3 or TRBV12-4 to TRBJ1-6; 7 nucleotides align to TRBD1. Unmatched junction bases numbered 7, after V lost 4 bases and J lost 7 bases. This CDR3 region has 15 residues. In DNA, the CDR3 is TGTGCCAGCAGTTCCTGGTCGGACAGGAATTCACCCCTCCACTTT. This translates into CASSSWSDRNSPLHF.

This clonotype has a handful of counts. The chain has TRBV3-1 and TRBJ2-3; TRBD2 matches 13 bases. V lost 1 base, J lost 6 bases, and 10 bases stayed unmatched. The CDR3 runs to 18 residues. CDR1 and CDR2 from the germline V gene are LGHDT and YNNKEL (reference sequence). For the CDR3, the DNA is TGTGCCAGCAGCCAAGTCGGGACTAGCGGGAAACGGTTCGATACGCAGTATTTT. Translated: CASSQVGTSGKRFDTQYF.

The CDR3 DNA sequence: TGTGCCAGCAGTTTAGGGTCTGGCTCTGGGGCCAACGTCCTGACTTTC. This sequence encodes CASSLGSGSGANVLTF. V and J are TRBV12-3 or TRBV12-4 and TRBJ2-6; D unclear. The CDR3 contains 16 residues. The V and J ends lost 1 base and 0 bases respectively, with 7 bases between them.